These T cell receptor beta chains were read from a single sample in a study of T cell changes during pregnancy in multiple sclerosis. This table comes from immunoSEQ multiplex PCR, and its TCRdb copy is limited to in-frame clones, with some not included. The sample contains around 62,000 clones, roughly nine tenths of which appear only once. The material sequenced was peripheral blood, taken in the first trimester of pregnancy. The receptors here all came from a female donor with multiple sclerosis, enrolled in a pregnancy study. Each CDR3 is given with its conserved first and last residue. D genes are given only for firm matches.

v_gene: TRBV5-1
len: 20
d_gene: TRBD2
CDR3aa: CASRYPQRLAGGRDTGELFF

v_gene: TRBV19
len: 12
d_gene: .
CDR3aa: CASSILADEQFF

v_gene: TRBV5-4
len: 15
d_gene: .
CDR3aa: CASSYQGLNYNEQFF

v_gene: TRBV9
len: 14
d_gene: TRBD1
CDR3aa: CASSVDIRGETQYF

v_gene: TRBV27
len: 16
d_gene: TRBD2
CDR3aa: CASSPGTSGFTDTQYF

v_gene: TRBV28
len: 13
d_gene: .
CDR3aa: CASSTTGTYGYTF

v_gene: TRBV6-1
len: 14
d_gene: TRBD1
CDR3aa: CASSRVTGNYGYTF

v_gene: TRBV4-2
len: 17
d_gene: TRBD1
CDR3aa: CASSQDQGDRGHYGYTF

v_gene: TRBV5-1
len: 15
d_gene: .
CDR3aa: CASSLEGRGNTEAFF

v_gene: TRBV7-8
len: 16
d_gene: .
CDR3aa: CASSLDSAGLTYEQYF

v_gene: TRBV25-1
len: 16
d_gene: .
CDR3aa: CASSDQQGSNTGELFF

v_gene: TRBV25-1
len: 16
d_gene: .
CDR3aa: CASKRPGTKYTDTQYF

v_gene: TRBV30
len: 12
d_gene: .
CDR3aa: CAWSSPGGPQHF

v_gene: TRBV6-5
len: 13
d_gene: .
CDR3aa: CASSYGPQSPLHF

v_gene: TRBV18
len: 15
d_gene: TRBD1
CDR3aa: CASSPGQGETYEQYF

v_gene: TRBV5-1
len: 15
d_gene: TRBD2
CDR3aa: CASSPHRGGSGELFF

v_gene: TRBV11-2
len: 17
d_gene: .
CDR3aa: CASSLAFRERQKWEQFF

v_gene: TRBV29-1
len: 13
d_gene: .
CDR3aa: CSVEKGFGTEAFF

v_gene: TRBV5-1
len: 15
d_gene: .
CDR3aa: CASRRDSSVFGEQFF

v_gene: TRBV18
len: 17
d_gene: TRBD1
CDR3aa: CASSPPGTGITGNTIYF

v_gene: TRBV27
len: 13
d_gene: .
CDR3aa: CASSLQGREELFF

v_gene: TRBV7-9
len: 17
d_gene: .
CDR3aa: CASSEPKGSGGGDTQYF

v_gene: TRBV5-4
len: 13
d_gene: .
CDR3aa: CASSGQNGNTIYF

v_gene: TRBV5-1
len: 15
d_gene: .
CDR3aa: CASRSSSTGSTEAFF

v_gene: TRBV4-1
len: 16
d_gene: .
CDR3aa: CASSPTEVKAPTEAFF

v_gene: TRBV18
len: 14
d_gene: .
CDR3aa: CASSPVEQGGEQYF

v_gene: TRBV7-6
len: 16
d_gene: TRBD1
CDR3aa: CASSRQDRAGSGELFF

v_gene: TRBV5-1
len: 17
d_gene: TRBD1
CDR3aa: CASSLAPGGQGHSPLHF

v_gene: TRBV2
len: 13
d_gene: .
CDR3aa: CASNLQGRTEAFF

v_gene: TRBV6-5
len: 15
d_gene: TRBD2
CDR3aa: CASSLGTSGFDTQYF

v_gene: TRBV5-1
len: 15
d_gene: TRBD1
CDR3aa: CASSLGQGIGNEQYF

v_gene: TRBV12-5
len: 15
d_gene: TRBD1
CDR3aa: CAIHQTGGFSNEQFF

v_gene: TRBV29-1
len: 12
d_gene: .
CDR3aa: CSVRLGNTEAFF

v_gene: TRBV4-3
len: 17
d_gene: TRBD2
CDR3aa: CASSRRTSGGPGNEQFF

v_gene: TRBV5-6
len: 17
d_gene: TRBD2
CDR3aa: CASSKVLAGGYTDTQYF

v_gene: TRBV7-9
len: 15
d_gene: TRBD1
CDR3aa: CASSQADRGDRGYTF